Given below is one T cell receptor beta chain in context. Its antigen remains unknown. This CDR3 is built from 17 residues. The germline V and J ends were trimmed by 1 base and 0 bases, with 15 bases remaining between them. The germline V gene encodes CDR1 SGHTS and CDR2 YDEGEE. This specimen comes from a study of vaccination effects on CD4 cells after COVID-19. Once cultured for nine to ten days, the cells underwent separation to obtain CD4+ T cells. Participants each got two BNT162b2 or mRNA-1273 vaccine doses. Sequencing used immunoSEQ multiplex PCR; TCRdb keeps in-frame clones, though not all of them. The sample has 25,000 to 35,000 clones, 70% to 85% seen once.

The rearrangement joins TRBV5-8 to TRBJ2-3; D gene uncertain. The source is a human donor who received a COVID-19 vaccine. Material: CD4+ T cells from PBMCs cultured without peptide, obtained after COVID-19 vaccination. The CDR3 nucleotides are TGTGCCAGCAGCTTGTTCCAGTCGAGCGCTAGCACAGATACGCAGTATTTT. Encoded protein: CASSLFQSSASTDTQYF.